These 16 T cell receptor beta chains were sequenced from one sample in a study of shared clonotypes between healthy human individuals. Selected positively for CCR7 and CD45RO-negative, naive CD8 cells excluded terminally differentiated effector memory CD45RA+ cells. This table comes from immunoSEQ multiplex PCR, and its TCRdb copy is limited to in-frame clones, with some not included. The sample consists of about 2.2 million clones, more than 85% of them appearing once. Sequenced: naive CD8+ T cells from PBMCs. The source of these receptors is a man aged 18 to 29 in good health. Some clones in this sample may be carry-over from other donors' samples.

The chain uses TRBV7-4 and TRBJ1-5; perhaps TRBD1 as D (6 bases). V dropped 5 bases and J dropped 5 bases, with 19 bases sitting between them. Germline V gene data show CDR1 as SGHVT and CDR2 as SQSDAQ. The CDR3 is made up of 16 amino acids. This CDR3 is CASSLRRQAPDQPQHF. CDR3 nucleotide sequence: TGTGCCAGCAGCCTTAGAAGACAGGCTCCTGATCAGCCCCAGCATTTT.

The chain has TRBV6-5 and TRBJ2-2; 7 nucleotides agree with TRBD1. The CDR3 is 15 amino acids. V gave up 6 bases and J gave up 5 bases; unmatched junction bases: 9. CDR1 and CDR2 from the germline V gene are MNHEY and SVGAGI. CDR3 nucleotide sequence: TGTGCCAGCAGCCTGCACAGGGGTCAGACCGGGGAGCTGTTTTTT. Translating gives CASSLHRGQTGELFF.

This clone has just one count. This rearrangement joins TRBV28 to TRBJ1-5; 7 bases match TRBD1. The CDR3 is 13 residues long. V shed 6 bases and J 6 bases; nucleotides not matched to a gene: 5. In germline, CDR1 is MDHEN, CDR2 SYDVKM. The CDR3 is CASRFQGVQPQHF. CDR3 sequence (DNA): TGTGCCAGCAGATTCCAGGGGGTTCAGCCCCAGCATTTT.

This clone was seen only a few times. This chain links TRBV11-2 with TRBJ2-7; 11 bases match TRBD2. This CDR3 has 15 residues. The germline V gene has CDR1 SGHAT and CDR2 FQNNGV. The junction had 8 bases not matched to a gene; V was cut back by 5 bases and J by 5 bases. This CDR3 is CASSHVAGGPHEQYF. The CDR3 bases are TGTGCCAGCAGCCACGTAGCGGGAGGGCCCCACGAGCAGTACTTC.

J is TRBJ2-3 and V is TRBV5-7, with 7 bases lining up with TRBD2. TRBV5-7 is marked as an open reading frame, function uncertain. This CDR3 is built from 16 residues. The ends lost 0 bases at V and 0 bases at J; junction bases unmatched: 4. The CDR3 sequence: CASSLAQRGSTDTQYF. In DNA, the CDR3 is TGTGCCAGCAGCTTGGCTCAGCGGGGAAGCACAGATACGCAGTATTTT.

The genes are TRBV28 and TRBJ2-1; 8 bases match TRBD2. Germline values: CDR1 MDHEN, CDR2 SYDVKM. The CDR3 length is 15 residues. V was pared by 2 bases and J by 7 bases, with 7 bases of the junction left unmatched. For the CDR3, the DNA is TGTGCCAGCAGTTTAGCGGGAGGCTGGGAGAATGAGCAGTTCTTC. Translation gives CASSLAGGWENEQFF.

The CDR3, as DNA: TGTGCCAGCAGCTCGGGACTTACCTACGAGCAGTACTTC. Translation: CASSSGLTYEQYF. The genes are TRBV5-4 and TRBJ2-7; tentatively, D is TRBD2 (6 bases). Germline loops: CDR1 SGHNT, CDR2 YYREEE (reference sequence). V dropped 3 bases and J dropped 2 bases, with 9 bases sitting between them. The CDR3 length is 13 residues.

This clone was picked up a small number of times. The chain uses TRBV29-1 and TRBJ1-1, with D possibly TRBD1 on 5 matching bases. Trimming left V 0 bases short and J 2 bases short, with 13 bases between. CDR1 SQVTM and CDR2 ANQGSEA come from the germline V gene. The CDR3 loop spans 15 amino acids. CDR3 sequence (DNA): TGCAGCGTTGAAGATCTGGGGGAGGTCAACACTGAAGCTTTCTTT. Residues: CSVEDLGEVNTEAFF.

The CDR3 DNA follows: TGTGCCAGCAGCTCTCACCGGGACATGGGAGAGACCCAGTACTTC. Its protein product is CASSSHRDMGETQYF. The gene calls are TRBV9 and TRBJ2-5, with D tentatively TRBD1 (6 bases). The germline CDR1 and CDR2 sequences are SGDLS and YYNGEE. CDR3 length: 15 amino acids. V was shortened by 4 bases and J by 4 bases, with 17 bases between the two germline ends.

The V call is TRBV2, the J call TRBJ1-2; 7 nucleotides match TRBD1. With 9 bases clipped from V and 8 bases from J, the junction kept 21 bases outside the gene matches. Looked up from germline, CDR1 is SNHLY and CDR2 is FYNNEI. The CDR3 has 16 residues. CDR3 amino acids: CASAPQTGAVSYGYTF. For the CDR3, the DNA is TGTGCCAGTGCCCCCCAAACAGGGGCGGTGTCTTACGGCTACACCTTC.

V gene TRBV28 combines with J gene TRBJ2-3; 8 bases agree with TRBD2. The CDR3 runs to 16 residues. With V trimmed by 2 bases and J by 6 bases, 10 bases remained unmatched. CDR1 is MDHEN, CDR2 SYDVKM, per germline. Here the CDR3 reads CASSLLPGLEGDTQYF. The DNA of the CDR3 is TGTGCCAGCAGTTTACTGCCGGGACTAGAGGGTGATACGCAGTATTTT.

The J gene is TRBJ2-4, the V gene TRBV7-9; D not resolved. CDR1 and CDR2 from the germline V gene are SEHNR and FQNEAQ (reference sequence). The V and J ends lost 5 bases and 0 bases respectively, with 20 bases between them. The CDR3 consists of 18 residues. The CDR3 sequence is CASSAVDVALLAKNIQYF. In DNA, the CDR3 is TGTGCCAGCAGCGCGGTCGATGTGGCCTTGCTAGCCAAAAACATTCAGTACTTC.

The rearrangement uses TRBV5-1 and TRBJ2-1, with 12 bases lining up with TRBD2. The CDR3 is 15 amino acids. CDR1 and CDR2 from the germline V gene are SGHRS and YFSETQ. Trimming at V came to 4 bases and at J to 7 bases, leaving 6 bases not matched to a gene. The CDR3 here is CASSIGLAGTNEQFF. The CDR3 DNA reads TGCGCCAGCAGCATCGGACTAGCGGGAACAAATGAGCAGTTCTTC.

The chain couples TRBV19 to TRBJ2-1; D may be TRBD1 or TRBD2 (6 bases each). V was cut by 8 bases and J by 3 bases, with 14 bases left in between. This CDR3 is built from 14 residues. Per germline, CDR1 LNHDA and CDR2 SQIVND (reference sequence). The CDR3 DNA reads as TGTGCCAGTTCGGGGGCATTCGACTACAATGAGCAGTTCTTC. Its protein is CASSGAFDYNEQFF.

V is TRBV19 and J is TRBJ1-5; D not resolved. The CDR3 loop spans 17 amino acids. V lost 5 bases and J 8 bases, leaving 25 bases between the germline ends. The germline V gene has CDR1 LNHDA and CDR2 SQIVND (reference sequence). CDR3: CASSRRVEPRIKEPQHF. The CDR3 region has the DNA TGTGCCAGTAGTCGCCGGGTAGAACCAAGGATAAAGGAGCCCCAGCATTTT.

The rearrangement joins TRBV4-2 to TRBJ2-1; 8 bases agree with TRBD2. The germline V gene encodes CDR1 LGHNA and CDR2 YNFKEQ. After removal of 3 bases from V and 8 bases from J, the junction contained 15 bases not matched to a gene. CDR3 size: 17 residues. The CDR3 bases are TGTGCCAGCAGCCAGGTGGATAGCGGGATAGGAATCGATGAGCAGTTCTTC. Its translation is CASSQVDSGIGIDEQFF.